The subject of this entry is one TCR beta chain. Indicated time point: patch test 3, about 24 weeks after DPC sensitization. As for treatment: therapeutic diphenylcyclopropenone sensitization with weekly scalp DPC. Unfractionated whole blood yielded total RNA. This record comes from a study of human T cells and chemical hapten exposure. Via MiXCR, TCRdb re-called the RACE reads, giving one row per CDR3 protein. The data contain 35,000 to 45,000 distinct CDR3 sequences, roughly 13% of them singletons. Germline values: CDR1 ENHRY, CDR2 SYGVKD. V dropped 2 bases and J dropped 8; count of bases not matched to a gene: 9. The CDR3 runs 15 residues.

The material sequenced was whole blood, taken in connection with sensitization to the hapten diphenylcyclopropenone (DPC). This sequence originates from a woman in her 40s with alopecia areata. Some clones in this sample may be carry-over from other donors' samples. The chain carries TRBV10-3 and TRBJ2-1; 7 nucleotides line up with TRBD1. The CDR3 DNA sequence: TGTGCCATCAGTGAGCCCGGAGAAGGGGGCGATGAGCAGTTCTTC. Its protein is CAISEPGEGGDEQFF.